Sequencing of this TCR beta chain was carried out in a study of monozygotic twins with inflammatory bowel disease. The study, taken as a whole, reports: Support was absent for any single strong signal or clonotype linked to IBD. IBD patients had lower TCRbeta diversity (inverse Simpson) than healthy co-twins. Twins with IBD had fewer clonotypes in common with others than healthy twins, particularly during disease activity.

On this clonotype: Its target is not known.

The germline CDR1 and CDR2 sequences are SGHRS and YFSETQ. There are 13 residues in the CDR3. The UMIs carried a 6-nucleotide sample barcode, and they were added by template switching. Using the 5' RACE reads, TCRdb records one entry per CDR3 protein without DNA. Its listing shows about 210,000 distinct CDR3 sequences. The clonotype was recovered from a human donor with ulcerative colitis or Crohn's disease, or a healthy co-twin of an affected twin (not recorded which). The specimen was blood. The chain has TRBV5-1 and TRBJ2-7. CDR3 sequence: CASSWRSHYEQYF.